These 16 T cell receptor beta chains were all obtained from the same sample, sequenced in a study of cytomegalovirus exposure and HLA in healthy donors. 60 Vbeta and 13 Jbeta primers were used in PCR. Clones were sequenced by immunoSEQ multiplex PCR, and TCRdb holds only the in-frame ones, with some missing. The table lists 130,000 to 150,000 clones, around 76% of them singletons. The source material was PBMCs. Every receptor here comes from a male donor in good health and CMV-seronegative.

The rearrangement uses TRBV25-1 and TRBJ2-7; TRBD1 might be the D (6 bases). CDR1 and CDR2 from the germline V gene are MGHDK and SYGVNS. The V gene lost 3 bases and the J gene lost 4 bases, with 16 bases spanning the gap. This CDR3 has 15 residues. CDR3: CASSDRPGDRYEQYF. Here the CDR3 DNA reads TGTGCCAGCAGTGATAGGCCAGGGGATCGGTACGAGCAGTACTTC.

CDR3 residues: CASSQGANEQFF. The CDR3 region has the DNA TGTGCCAGCAGTCAGGGGGCGAATGAGCAGTTCTTC. This chain links TRBV6-5 with TRBJ2-1, with 8 bases identical to TRBD1. Germline V gene lookup returns CDR1 MNHEY and CDR2 SVGAGI. CDR3 length equals 12 residues. The J segment lost 7 bases and the V segment lost 5 bases, leaving 1 base of the junction unmatched.

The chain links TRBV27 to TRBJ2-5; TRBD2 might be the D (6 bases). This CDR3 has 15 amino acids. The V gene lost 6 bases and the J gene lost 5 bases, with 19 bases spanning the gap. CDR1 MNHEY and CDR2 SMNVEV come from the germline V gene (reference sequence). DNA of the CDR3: TGTGCCAGCAGAAGAGTGGCGTTGGCGGGGGAGACCCAGTACTTC. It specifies CASRRVALAGETQYF.

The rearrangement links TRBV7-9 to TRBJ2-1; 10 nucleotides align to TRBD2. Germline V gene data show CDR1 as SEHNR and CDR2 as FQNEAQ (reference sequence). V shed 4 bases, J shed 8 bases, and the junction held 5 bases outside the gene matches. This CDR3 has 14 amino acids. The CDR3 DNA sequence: TGTGCCAGCAGCTCTAGCGGGAGTTTCTATGAGCAGTTCTTC. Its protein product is CASSSSGSFYEQFF.

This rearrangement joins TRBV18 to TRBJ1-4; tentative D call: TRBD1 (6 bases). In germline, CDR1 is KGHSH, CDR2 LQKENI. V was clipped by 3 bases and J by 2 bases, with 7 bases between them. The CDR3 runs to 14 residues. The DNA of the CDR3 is TGTGCCAGCTCACCGGGGGCCACTAATGAAAAACTGTTTTTT. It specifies CASSPGATNEKLFF.

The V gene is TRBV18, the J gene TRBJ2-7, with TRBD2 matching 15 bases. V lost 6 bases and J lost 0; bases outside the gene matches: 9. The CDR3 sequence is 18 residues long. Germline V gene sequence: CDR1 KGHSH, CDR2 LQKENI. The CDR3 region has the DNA TGTGCCAGCTCCTCCGGACTAGCGGGGGGGAAGAGCTCCTACGAGCAGTACTTC. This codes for CASSSGLAGGKSSYEQYF.

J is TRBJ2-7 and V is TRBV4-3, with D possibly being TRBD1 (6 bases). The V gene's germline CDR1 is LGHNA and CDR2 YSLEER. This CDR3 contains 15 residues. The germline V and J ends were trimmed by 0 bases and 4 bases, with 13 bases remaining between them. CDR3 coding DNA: TGCGCCAGCAGCCAAGACCAGGGGACCCGATACGAGCAGTACTTC. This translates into CASSQDQGTRYEQYF.

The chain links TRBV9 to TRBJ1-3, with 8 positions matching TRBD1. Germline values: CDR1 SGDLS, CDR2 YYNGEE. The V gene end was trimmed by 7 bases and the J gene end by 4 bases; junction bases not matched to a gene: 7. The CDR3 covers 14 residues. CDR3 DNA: TGTGCCAGCTCCTCGACAGGGGCGGGAAACACCATATATTTT. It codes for CASSSTGAGNTIYF.

The CDR3 here is CASSQNPQGDGYTF. The CDR3 nucleotides are TGTGCCAGCAGCCAAAACCCCCAGGGGGATGGCTACACCTTC. The chain joins TRBV4-2 to TRBJ1-2; 7 bases map to TRBD1. The CDR3 runs 14 residues. Germline V lookup: CDR1 LGHNA, CDR2 YNFKEQ. V trimming: 2 bases; J trimming: 6 bases; junction bases outside the gene matches: 6.

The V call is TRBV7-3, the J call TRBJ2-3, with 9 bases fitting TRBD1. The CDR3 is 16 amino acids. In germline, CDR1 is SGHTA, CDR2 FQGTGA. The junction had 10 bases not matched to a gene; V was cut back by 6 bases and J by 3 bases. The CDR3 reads CASRAPGQGRTDTQYF. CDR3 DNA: TGTGCCAGCAGGGCCCCGGGACAGGGAAGGACAGATACGCAGTATTTT.

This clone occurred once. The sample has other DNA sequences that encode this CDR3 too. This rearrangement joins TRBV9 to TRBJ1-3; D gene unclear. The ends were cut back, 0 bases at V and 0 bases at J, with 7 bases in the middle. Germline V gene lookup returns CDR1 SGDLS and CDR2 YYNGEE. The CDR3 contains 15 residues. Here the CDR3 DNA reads TGTGCCAGCAGCGTAGACGGTAACTCTGGAAACACCATATATTTT. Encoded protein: CASSVDGNSGNTIYF.

CDR3: CASSFLAGDLSSYEQYF. The CDR3 bases are TGTGCCAGCAGCTTCCTAGCGGGGGACCTCAGCTCCTACGAGCAGTACTTC. The rearrangement links TRBV11-2 to TRBJ2-7, with TRBD2 identical over 10 bases. Germline V lookup: CDR1 SGHAT, CDR2 FQNNGV. CDR3 size: 17 residues. V shed 3 bases, J shed 0 bases, and the junction held 8 bases outside the gene matches. Full variable domain (outside the CDR3, taken from reference TRBV11-2 and TRBJ2-7): EAGVAQSPRYKIIEKRQSVAFWCNPISGHATLYWYQQILGQGPKLLIQFQNNGVVDDSQLPKDRFSAERLKGVDSTLKIQPAKLEDSAVYLCASSFLAGDLSSYEQYFGPGTRLTVT.

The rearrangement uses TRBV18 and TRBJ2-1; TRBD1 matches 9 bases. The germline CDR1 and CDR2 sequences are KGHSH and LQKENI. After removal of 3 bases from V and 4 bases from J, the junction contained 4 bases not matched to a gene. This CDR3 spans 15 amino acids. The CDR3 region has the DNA TGTGCCAGCTCACCTGGGACAGGGATGTACAATGAGCAGTTCTTC. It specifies CASSPGTGMYNEQFF.

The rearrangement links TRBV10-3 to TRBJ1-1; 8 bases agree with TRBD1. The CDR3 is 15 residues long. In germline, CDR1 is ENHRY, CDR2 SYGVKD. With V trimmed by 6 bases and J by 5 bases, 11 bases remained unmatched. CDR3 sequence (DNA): TGTGCCATCAGGCAGGGGGCGCAGAGAAGGACTGAAGCTTTCTTT. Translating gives CAIRQGAQRRTEAFF.

CDR3 coding DNA: TGTGCCAGCAGCTCAGGAAACACCGGGGAGCTGTTTTTT. Protein: CASSSGNTGELFF. The chain joins TRBV7-3 to TRBJ2-2; D gene ambiguous. The CDR3 runs to 13 residues. CDR1 SGHTA and CDR2 FQGTGA come from the germline V gene. Trimming left V 4 bases short and J 2 bases short, with 5 bases between.

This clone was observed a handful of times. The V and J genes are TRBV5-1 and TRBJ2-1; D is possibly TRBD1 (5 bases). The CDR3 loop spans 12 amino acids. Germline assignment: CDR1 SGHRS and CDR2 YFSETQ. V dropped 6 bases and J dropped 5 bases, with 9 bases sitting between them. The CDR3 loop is CASNLQDNEQFF. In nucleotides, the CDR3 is TGCGCCAGCAACTTACAGGACAATGAGCAGTTCTTC. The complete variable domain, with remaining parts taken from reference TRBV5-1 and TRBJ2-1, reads KAGVTQTPRYLIKTRGQQVTLSCSPISGHRSVSWYQQTPGQGLQFLFEYFSETQRNKGNFPGRFSGRQFSNSRSEMNVSTLELGDSALYLCASNLQDNEQFFGPGTRLTVL.